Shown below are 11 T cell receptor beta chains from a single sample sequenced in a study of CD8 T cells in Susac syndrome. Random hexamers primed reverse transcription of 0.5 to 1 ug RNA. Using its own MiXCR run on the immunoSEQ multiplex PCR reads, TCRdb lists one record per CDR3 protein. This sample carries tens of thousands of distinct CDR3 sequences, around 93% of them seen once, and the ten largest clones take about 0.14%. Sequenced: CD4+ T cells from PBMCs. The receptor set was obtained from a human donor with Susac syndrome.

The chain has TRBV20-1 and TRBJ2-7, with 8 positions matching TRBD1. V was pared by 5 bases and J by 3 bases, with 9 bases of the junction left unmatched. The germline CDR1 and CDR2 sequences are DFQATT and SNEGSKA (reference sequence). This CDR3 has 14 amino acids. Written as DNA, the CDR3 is TGCAGTGCTGGAAGGACAGGGTTTGTCTACGAGCAGTACTTC. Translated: CSAGRTGFVYEQYF.

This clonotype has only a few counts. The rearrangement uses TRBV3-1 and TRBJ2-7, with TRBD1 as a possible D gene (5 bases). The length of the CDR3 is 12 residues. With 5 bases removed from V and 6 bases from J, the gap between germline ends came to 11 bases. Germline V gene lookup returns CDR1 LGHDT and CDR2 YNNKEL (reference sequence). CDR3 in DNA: TGTGCCAGCAGCTTCAGGGCTGGCGAGCAGTACTTC. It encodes CASSFRAGEQYF.

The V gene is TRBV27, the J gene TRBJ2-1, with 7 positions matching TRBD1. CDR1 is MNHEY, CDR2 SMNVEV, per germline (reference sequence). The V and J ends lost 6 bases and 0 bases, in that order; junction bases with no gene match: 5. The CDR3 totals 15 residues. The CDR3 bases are TGTGCCAGCAGACAGGGGTCCATCTCCTACAATGAGCAGTTCTTC. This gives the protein CASRQGSISYNEQFF.

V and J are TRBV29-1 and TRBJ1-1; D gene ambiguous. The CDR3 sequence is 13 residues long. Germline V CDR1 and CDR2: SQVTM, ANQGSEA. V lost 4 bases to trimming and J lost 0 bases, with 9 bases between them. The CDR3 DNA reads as TGCAGCGTTGTGGGCAGTCTGAACACTGAAGCTTTCTTT. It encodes CSVVGSLNTEAFF. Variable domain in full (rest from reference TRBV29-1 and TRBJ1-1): SAVISQKPSRDICQRGTSLTIQCQVDSQVTMMFWYRQQPGQSLTLIATANQGSEATYESGFVIDKFPISRPNLTFSTLTVSNMSPEDSSIYLCSVVGSLNTEAFFGQGTRLTVV.

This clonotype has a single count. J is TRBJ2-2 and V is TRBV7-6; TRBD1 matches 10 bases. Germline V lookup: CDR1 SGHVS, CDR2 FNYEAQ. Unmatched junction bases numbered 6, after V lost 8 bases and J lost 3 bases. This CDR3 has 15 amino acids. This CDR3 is CASRGGTGDTGELFF. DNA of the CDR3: TGTGCCAGCCGGGGCGGGACAGGGGACACCGGGGAGCTGTTTTTT.

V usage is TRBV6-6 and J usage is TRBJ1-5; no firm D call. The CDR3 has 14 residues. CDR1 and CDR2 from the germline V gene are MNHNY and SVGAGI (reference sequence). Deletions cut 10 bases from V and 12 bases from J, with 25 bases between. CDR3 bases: TGTGCCACCCACCGTACGTGGGTTAACTCAAACCAGCATTTT. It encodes CATHRTWVNSNQHF.

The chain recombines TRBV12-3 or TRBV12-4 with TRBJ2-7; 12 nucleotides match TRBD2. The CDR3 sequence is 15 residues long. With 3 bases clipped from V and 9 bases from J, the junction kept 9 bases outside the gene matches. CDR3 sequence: CASSFATSGGSRQYF. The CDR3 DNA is TGTGCCAGCAGTTTTGCGACTAGCGGGGGTTCCCGGCAGTACTTC.

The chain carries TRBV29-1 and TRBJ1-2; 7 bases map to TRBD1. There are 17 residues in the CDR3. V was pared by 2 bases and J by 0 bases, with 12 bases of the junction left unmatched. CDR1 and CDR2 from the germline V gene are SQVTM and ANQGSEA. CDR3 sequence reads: CSVESGTVSYTNYGYTF. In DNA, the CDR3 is TGCAGCGTTGAATCGGGGACAGTATCCTATACTAACTATGGCTACACCTTC.

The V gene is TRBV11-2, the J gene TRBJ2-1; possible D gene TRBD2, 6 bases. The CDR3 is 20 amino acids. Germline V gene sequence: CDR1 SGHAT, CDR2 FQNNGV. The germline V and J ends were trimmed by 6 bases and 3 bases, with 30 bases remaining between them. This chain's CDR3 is CASSFLPGLRPGQGYNEQFF. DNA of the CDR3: TGTGCCAGCAGTTTCCTGCCGGGACTCCGACCTGGGCAAGGCTACAATGAGCAGTTCTTC.

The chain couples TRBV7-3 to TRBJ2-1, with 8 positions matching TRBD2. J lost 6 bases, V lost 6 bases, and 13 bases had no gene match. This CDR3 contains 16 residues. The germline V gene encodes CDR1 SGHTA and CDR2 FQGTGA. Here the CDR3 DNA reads TGTGCCAGCAGGTTCCGAGCGGGGGTAGGTGTCAATGAGCAGTTCTTC. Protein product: CASRFRAGVGVNEQFF.

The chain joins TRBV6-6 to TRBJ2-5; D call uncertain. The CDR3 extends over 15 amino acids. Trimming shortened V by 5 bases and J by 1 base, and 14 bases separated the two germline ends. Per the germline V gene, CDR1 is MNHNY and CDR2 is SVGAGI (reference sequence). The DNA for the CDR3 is TGTGCCAGCAGTGAAGGACGATACCCCCAAGAGACCCAGTACTTC. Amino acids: CASSEGRYPQETQYF.